These 4 T cell receptor beta chains originate from one sample sequenced in a study of shared clonotypes between healthy human individuals. Repertoires were generated with immunoSEQ multiplex PCR, while TCRdb's copy carries only in-frame clones and drops some. The table has around 2,100,000 clones, less than 95% seen once. Positively selected for CCR7, the CD45RO-negative cells used as naive CD8 cells excluded terminally differentiated effector memory CD45RA+ cells. Sequencing was carried out using naive CD8+ T cells sorted from blood. These receptors all come from a man between 18 and 35 years old in good health.

J is TRBJ1-1 and V is TRBV6-1; no firm D call. CDR1 and CDR2 (germline): MNHNS, SASEGT. Trimming removed 11 bases at V and 4 bases at J, with 17 bases between. There are 13 residues in the CDR3. CDR3 DNA: TGTGCCGGTAGGACTGAACTGGGCACTGAAGCTTTCTTT. It is translated as CAGRTELGTEAFF.

The gene calls are TRBV5-6 and TRBJ2-2, with 9 positions matching TRBD2. The CDR3 spans 16 residues. The V gene's germline CDR1 is SGHDT and CDR2 YYEEEE. V shed 5 bases and J 5 bases; nucleotides not matched to a gene: 10. The CDR3 coding sequence is TGTGCCAGCAGTCGGCCGACTAGCGGTTGGACCGGGGAGCTGTTTTTT. It codes for CASSRPTSGWTGELFF. The full variable domain, completed using reference TRBV5-6 and TRBJ2-2, is DAGVTQSPTHLIKTRGQQVTLRCSPKSGHDTVSWYQQALGQGPQFIFQYYEEEERQRGNFPDRFSGHQFPNYSSELNVNALLLGDSALYLCASSRPTSGWTGELFFGEGSRLTVL.

In the case of this clone: A single base separates this from a much larger clone, so it may be a read error. Within the sample, other DNA sequences also encode this same CDR3. The CDR3 here is CASSLRYEQYF. The CDR3 DNA is TGTGCCAGCAGCTTACGGTACGAGCAGTACTTC. The genes are TRBV7-2 and TRBJ2-7; D remains ambiguous. Per germline, CDR1 SGHTA and CDR2 FQGNSA. The CDR3 consists of 11 residues. Between the trimmed V and J ends, which lost 2 bases and 4 bases, there was a span of 3 bases.

CDR3 bases: TGTGCCAGCAGTTCGACCGTCACAAGTTGGGACTACTACGAGCAGTACTTC. Translating it yields CASSSTVTSWDYYEQYF. J is TRBJ2-5 and V is TRBV27; TRBD2 matches 7 bases. Near its end, the DNA agrees better with TRBJ2-7, so the J call may be wrong. This CDR3 spans 17 amino acids. Per germline, CDR1 MNHEY and CDR2 SMNVEV (reference sequence).